This TCR beta chain was identified during a study of T cell responses to AZD1222 COVID-19 vaccine. Study-wide results and caveats: In the spike-specific TCR repertoire, nearly half reportedly target unmutated variant regions. At baseline, just a handful of AZD1222 recipients tested seropositive.

The repertoire was sequenced with immunoSEQ multiplex PCR; TCRdb's copy has only in-frame clones and lacks some. The table has approximately 130,000 clones, approximately 94% seen once. Concerning this clone itself: The antigen is unknown.

With 5 bases removed from V and 1 base from J, the gap between germline ends came to 12 bases. Germline V CDR1 and CDR2: SGHRS, YFSETQ. The CDR3 sequence is 14 residues long. The source material was peripheral blood, sampled on day 0 of AZD1222 vaccination. This TCR derives from an adult in good health. The genes are TRBV5-1 and TRBJ1-1, with D possibly TRBD1 on 5 matching bases. CDR3 in amino acids: CASSLRQSNTEAFF. Here the CDR3 DNA reads TGCGCCAGCAGTTTAAGACAGTCGAACACTGAAGCTTTCTTT.